The subject of this entry is one T cell receptor beta chain. The antigen is unknown. A junction boundary mismatches the germline segment, possibly from a read error. The data were obtained in a study of T cell repertoires in cytomegalovirus infection. The CDR3 runs 14 residues. Germline loops: CDR1 MGHRA, CDR2 YSYEKL. TCRdb re-called the reads with MiXCR, one entry per CDR3 protein. Here the sample spans about 770,000 distinct CDR3 sequences, approximately 32% being singletons. The receptor was isolated from a human donor in good health (CMV status not recorded). Some clones in this sample may be carry-over from other donors' samples. V is TRBV4-1 and J is TRBJ1-1; D may be TRBD1 (5 bases). This specimen was cultured CD8+ T cells from PBMCs, taken from culture after CMV antigen stimulation. CDR3 DNA: TGTGCCAGCAGCCAAGAGTACGGGGGGGCTGAAGCTTTCTTT. Translating it yields CASSQEYGGAEAFF.